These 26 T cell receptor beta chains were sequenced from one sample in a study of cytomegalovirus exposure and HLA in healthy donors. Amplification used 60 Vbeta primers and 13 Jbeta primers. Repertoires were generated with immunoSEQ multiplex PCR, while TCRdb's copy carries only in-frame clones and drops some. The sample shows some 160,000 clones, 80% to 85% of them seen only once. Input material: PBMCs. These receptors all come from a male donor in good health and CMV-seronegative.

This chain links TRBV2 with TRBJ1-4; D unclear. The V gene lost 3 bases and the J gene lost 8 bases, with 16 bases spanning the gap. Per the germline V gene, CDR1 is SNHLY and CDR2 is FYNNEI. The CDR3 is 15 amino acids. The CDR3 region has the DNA TGTGCCAGCAGTGATTACGCGGAGGCTACAGAAAAACTGTTTTTT. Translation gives CASSDYAEATEKLFF. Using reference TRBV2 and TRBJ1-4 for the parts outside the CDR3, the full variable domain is EPEVTQTPSHQVTQMGQEVILRCVPISNHLYFYWYRQILGQKVEFLVSFYNNEISEKSEIFDDQFSVERPDGSNFTLKIRSTKLEDSAMYFCASSDYAEATEKLFFGSGTQLSVL.

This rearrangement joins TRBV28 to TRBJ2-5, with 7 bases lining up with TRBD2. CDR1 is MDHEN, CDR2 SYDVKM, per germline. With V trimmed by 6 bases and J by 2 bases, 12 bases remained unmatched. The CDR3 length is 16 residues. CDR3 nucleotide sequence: TGTGCCAGCAGCCCACTAGCGAGTGAGGGTCAAGAGACCCAGTACTTC. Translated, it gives CASSPLASEGQETQYF.

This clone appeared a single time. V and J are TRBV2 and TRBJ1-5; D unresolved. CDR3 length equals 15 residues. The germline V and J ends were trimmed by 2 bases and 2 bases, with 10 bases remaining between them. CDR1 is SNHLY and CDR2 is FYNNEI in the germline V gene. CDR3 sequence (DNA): TGTGCCAGCAGTGAATTCCGAGGTGGCAATCAGCCCCAGCATTTT. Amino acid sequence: CASSEFRGGNQPQHF.

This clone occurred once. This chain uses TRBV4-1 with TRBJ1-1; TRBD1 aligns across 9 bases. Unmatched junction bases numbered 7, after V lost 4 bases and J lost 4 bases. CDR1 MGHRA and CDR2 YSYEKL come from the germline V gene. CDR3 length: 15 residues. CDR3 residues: CASSPRTGASTEAFF. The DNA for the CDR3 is TGCGCCAGCAGCCCCCGGACAGGGGCTTCCACTGAAGCTTTCTTT.

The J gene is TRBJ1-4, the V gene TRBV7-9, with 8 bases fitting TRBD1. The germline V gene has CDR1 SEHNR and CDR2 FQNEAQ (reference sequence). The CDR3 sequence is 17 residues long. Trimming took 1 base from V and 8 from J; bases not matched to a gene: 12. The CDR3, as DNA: TGTGCCAGCAGCTTAGGAGTGGGGGGGACAGGCGACGAAAAACTGTTTTTT. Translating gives CASSLGVGGTGDEKLFF.

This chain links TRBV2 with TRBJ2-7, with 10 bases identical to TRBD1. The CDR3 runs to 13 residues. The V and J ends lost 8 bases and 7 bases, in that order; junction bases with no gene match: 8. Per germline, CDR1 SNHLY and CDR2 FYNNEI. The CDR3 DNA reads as TGTGCCAGCGGTAGACAGGGGGCGAGGGAGCAGTACTTC. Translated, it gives CASGRQGAREQYF.

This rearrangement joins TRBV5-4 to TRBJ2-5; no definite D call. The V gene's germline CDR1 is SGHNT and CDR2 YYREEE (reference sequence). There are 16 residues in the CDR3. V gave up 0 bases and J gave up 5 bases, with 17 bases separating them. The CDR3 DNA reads TGTGCCAGCAGCTTGGGCACGGAGACCCCCCCGGAGACCCAGTACTTC. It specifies CASSLGTETPPETQYF.

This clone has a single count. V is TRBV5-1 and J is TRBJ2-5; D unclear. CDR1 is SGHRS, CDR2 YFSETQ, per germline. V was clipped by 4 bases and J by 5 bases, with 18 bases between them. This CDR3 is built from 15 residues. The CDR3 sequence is CASSAGDGERETQYF. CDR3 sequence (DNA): TGCGCCAGCAGCGCCGGCGATGGAGAGAGGGAGACCCAGTACTTC.

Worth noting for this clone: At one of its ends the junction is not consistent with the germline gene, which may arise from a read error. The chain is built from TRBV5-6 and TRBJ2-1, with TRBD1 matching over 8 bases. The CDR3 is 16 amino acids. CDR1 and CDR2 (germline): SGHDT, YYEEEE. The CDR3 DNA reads TGTGCCAGCAGTCAACCCGGGACAGGCTCCTACAATGGGCAGTTCTTC. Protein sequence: CASSQPGTGSYNGQFF.

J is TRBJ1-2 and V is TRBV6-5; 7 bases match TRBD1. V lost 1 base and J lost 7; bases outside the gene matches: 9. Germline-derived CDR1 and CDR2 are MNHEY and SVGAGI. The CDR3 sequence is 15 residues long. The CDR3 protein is CASSYFTGEEGGYTF. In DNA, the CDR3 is TGTGCCAGCAGTTACTTCACAGGGGAAGAGGGTGGCTACACCTTC.

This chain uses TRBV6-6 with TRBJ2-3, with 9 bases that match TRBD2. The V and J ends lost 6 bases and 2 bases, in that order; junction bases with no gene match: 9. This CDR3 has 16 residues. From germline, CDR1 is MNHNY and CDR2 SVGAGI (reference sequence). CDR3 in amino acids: CASSTRLAGNTDTQYF. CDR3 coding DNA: TGTGCCAGCAGCACCCGCCTAGCGGGAAACACAGATACGCAGTATTTT.

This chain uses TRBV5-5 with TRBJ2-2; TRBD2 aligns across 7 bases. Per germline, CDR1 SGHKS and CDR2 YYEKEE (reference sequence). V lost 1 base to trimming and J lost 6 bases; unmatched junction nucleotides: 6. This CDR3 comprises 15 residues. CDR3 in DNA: TGTGCCAGCAGCTTGCGGGGGGAGGTTTCCGGGGAGCTGTTTTTT. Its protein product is CASSLRGEVSGELFF.

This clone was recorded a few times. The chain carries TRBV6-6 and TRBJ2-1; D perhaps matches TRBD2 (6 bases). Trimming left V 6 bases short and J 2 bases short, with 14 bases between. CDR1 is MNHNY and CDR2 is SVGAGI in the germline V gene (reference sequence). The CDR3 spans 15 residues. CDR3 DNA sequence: TGTGCCAGCAGAGTAGCGGAGGTACCCTACAATGAGCAGTTCTTC. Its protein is CASRVAEVPYNEQFF.

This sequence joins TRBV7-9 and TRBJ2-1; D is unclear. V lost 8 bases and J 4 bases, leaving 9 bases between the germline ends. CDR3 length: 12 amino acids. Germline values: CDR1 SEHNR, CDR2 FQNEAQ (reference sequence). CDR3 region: CASEANYNEQFF. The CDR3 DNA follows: TGTGCCAGCGAAGCTAATTACAATGAGCAGTTCTTC.

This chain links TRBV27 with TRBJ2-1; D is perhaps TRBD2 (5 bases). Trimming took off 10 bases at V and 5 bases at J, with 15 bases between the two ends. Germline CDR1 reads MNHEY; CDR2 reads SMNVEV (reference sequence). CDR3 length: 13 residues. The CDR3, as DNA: TGTGCCACCATGGCCCCAGCGGACAATGAGCAGTTCTTC. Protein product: CATMAPADNEQFF.

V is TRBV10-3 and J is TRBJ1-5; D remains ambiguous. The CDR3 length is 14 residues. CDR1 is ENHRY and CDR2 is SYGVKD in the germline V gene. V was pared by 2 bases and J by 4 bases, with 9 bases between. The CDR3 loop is CAISEVGRNQPQHF. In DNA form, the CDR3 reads TGTGCCATCAGTGAGGTGGGCAGAAATCAGCCCCAGCATTTT.

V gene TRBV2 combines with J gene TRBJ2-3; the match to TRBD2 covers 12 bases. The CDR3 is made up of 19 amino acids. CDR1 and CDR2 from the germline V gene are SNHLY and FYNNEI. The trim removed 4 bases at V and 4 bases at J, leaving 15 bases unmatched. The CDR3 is CASSGFGGLAGGPSDTQYF. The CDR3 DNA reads TGTGCCAGCAGTGGTTTCGGTGGGCTAGCGGGGGGGCCATCAGATACGCAGTATTTT.

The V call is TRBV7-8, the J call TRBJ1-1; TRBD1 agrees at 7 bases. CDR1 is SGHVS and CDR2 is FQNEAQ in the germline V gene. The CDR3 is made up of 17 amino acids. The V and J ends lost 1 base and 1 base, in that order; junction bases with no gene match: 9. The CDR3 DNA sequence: TGTGCCAGCAGCTTAGTCTCGGTAGGGGGCGCGAACACTGAAGCTTTCTTT. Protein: CASSLVSVGGANTEAFF.

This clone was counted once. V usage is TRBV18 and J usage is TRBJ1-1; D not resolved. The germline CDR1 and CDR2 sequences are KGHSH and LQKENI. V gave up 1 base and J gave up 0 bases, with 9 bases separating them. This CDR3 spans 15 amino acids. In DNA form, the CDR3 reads TGTGCCAGCTCACCACAGAACAGTATGAACACTGAAGCTTTCTTT. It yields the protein CASSPQNSMNTEAFF.

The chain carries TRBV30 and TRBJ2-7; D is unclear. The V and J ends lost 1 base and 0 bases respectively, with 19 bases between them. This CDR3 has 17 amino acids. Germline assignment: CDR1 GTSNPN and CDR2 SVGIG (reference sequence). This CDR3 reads CAWSEVGRPASSYEQYF. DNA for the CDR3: TGTGCCTGGAGTGAAGTGGGCCGCCCGGCAAGCTCCTACGAGCAGTACTTC.

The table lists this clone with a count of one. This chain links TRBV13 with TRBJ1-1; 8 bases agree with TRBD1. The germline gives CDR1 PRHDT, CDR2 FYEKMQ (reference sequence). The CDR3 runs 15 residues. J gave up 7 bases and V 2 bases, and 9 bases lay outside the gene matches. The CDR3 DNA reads TGTGCCAGCAGCTTATACGGACAGGGATCCCGTGAAGCTTTCTTT. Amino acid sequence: CASSLYGQGSREAFF.

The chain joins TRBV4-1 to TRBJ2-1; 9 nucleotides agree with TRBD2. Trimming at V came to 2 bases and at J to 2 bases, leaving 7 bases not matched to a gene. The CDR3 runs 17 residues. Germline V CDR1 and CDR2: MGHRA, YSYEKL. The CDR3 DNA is TGCGCCAGCAGCCAATCGGCGGCGGGAGGGACCTACAATGAGCAGTTCTTC. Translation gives CASSQSAAGGTYNEQFF.

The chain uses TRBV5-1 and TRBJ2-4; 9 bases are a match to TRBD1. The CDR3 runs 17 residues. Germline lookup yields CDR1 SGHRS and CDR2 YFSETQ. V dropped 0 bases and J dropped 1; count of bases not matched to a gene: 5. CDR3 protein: CASSLVGQGLAKNIQYF. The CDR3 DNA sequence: TGCGCCAGCAGCTTGGTTGGACAGGGGCTTGCCAAAAACATTCAGTACTTC.

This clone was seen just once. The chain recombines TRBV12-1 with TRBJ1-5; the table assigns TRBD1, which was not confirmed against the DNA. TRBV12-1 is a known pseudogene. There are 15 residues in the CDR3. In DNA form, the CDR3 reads TGTGCCAGCAGCCCAGGATCGTTCAGCAATCAGCCCCAGCATTTT. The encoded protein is CASSPGSFSNQPQHF.

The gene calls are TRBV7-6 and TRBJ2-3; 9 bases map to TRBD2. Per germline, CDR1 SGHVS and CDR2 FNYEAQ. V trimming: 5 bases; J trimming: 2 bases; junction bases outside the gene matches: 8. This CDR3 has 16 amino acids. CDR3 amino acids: CASSQRAGGATDTQYF. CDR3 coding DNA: TGTGCCAGCAGCCAGAGAGCGGGGGGCGCCACAGATACGCAGTATTTT.

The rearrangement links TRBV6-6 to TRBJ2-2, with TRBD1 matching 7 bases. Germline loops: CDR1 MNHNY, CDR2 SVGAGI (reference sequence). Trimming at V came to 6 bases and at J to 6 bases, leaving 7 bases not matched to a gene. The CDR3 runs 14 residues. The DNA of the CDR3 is TGTGCCAGCAGCCCAGGGGGAGAGGCCGGGGAGCTGTTTTTT. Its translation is CASSPGGEAGELFF.